The 26 T cell receptor beta chains in this list originate from one sample, sequenced in a study of identical twins. MiXCR was run by TCRdb on the 5' RACE reads, yielding one entry per CDR3 protein. The table has some 300,000 distinct CDR3 sequences, 9% to 15% seen once; the top ten hold 7.2%. The same sample was also studied in work on yellow fever vaccine responses in identical twins.

The material sequenced was CD8+ T cells sorted from blood. These receptors all come from a woman between 18 and 29 years old in good health.

The chain employs TRBV20-1 and TRBJ2-7; possible D gene TRBD1, 6 bases. V lost 5 bases to trimming and J lost 1 base, with 12 bases between them. Per the germline V gene, CDR1 is DFQATT and CDR2 is SNEGSKA (reference sequence). CDR3 size: 13 residues. CDR3 coding DNA: TGCAGTGCTGCTCGGACAGTATCCTACGAGCAGTACGTC. Translating it yields CSAARTVSYEQYV.

This clonotype showed up many times. The rearrangement links TRBV29-1 to TRBJ2-2, with D perhaps TRBD2 (7 bases). Between the trimmed V and J ends, which lost 3 bases and 4 bases, there was a span of 12 bases. This CDR3 has 14 amino acids. The germline V gene encodes CDR1 SQVTM and CDR2 ANQGSEA. Here the CDR3 DNA reads TGCAGCGTTGAGGCGGGGGCGCGCACCGGGGAGCTGTTTTTT. Amino acids: CSVEAGARTGELFF.

Many counts were recorded for this clonotype. Written as DNA, the CDR3 is TGCAGTGCTAGGCTAAGACTAGCCGGGGAGACCCAGTACTTC. Translation: CSARLRLAGETQYF. The chain carries TRBV20-1 and TRBJ2-5; the match to TRBD2 covers 7 bases. Germline V CDR1 and CDR2: DFQATT, SNEGSKA (reference sequence). V shed 3 bases and J 5 bases; nucleotides not matched to a gene: 9. The CDR3 extends over 14 amino acids.

The sample holds a few counts of this clonotype. This sequence joins TRBV2 and TRBJ1-1; tentative D call: TRBD1 (5 bases). The CDR3 has 13 residues. The V end lost 7 bases, the J end lost 1 base, and 10 bases lay between the germline ends. CDR1 and CDR2 from the germline V gene are SNHLY and FYNNEI. CDR3 amino acids: CASISRGNTEAFF. Here the CDR3 DNA reads TGTGCCAGCATATCGAGGGGGAACACTGAAGCTTTCTTT.

This rearrangement joins TRBV5-1 to TRBJ2-2; D is ambiguous. V dropped 1 base and J dropped 2 bases, with 6 bases sitting between them. Germline loops: CDR1 SGHRS, CDR2 YFSETQ. The CDR3 extends over 14 amino acids. CDR3: CASSLRVNTGELFF. The CDR3 DNA reads TGCGCCAGCAGCTTGCGTGTTAACACCGGGGAGCTGTTTTTT.

The chain employs TRBV20-1 and TRBJ2-7; 7 positions match TRBD2. V shed 5 bases, J shed 1 base, and the junction held 8 bases outside the gene matches. Germline CDR1 and CDR2: DFQATT and SNEGSKA (reference sequence). This CDR3 comprises 14 residues. Here the CDR3 reads CSADRLATSYEQYF. In DNA, the CDR3 is TGCAGTGCTGACAGACTAGCTACGTCCTACGAGCAGTACTTC.

The chain joins TRBV2 to TRBJ2-7; no definite D call. Germline V CDR1 and CDR2: SNHLY, FYNNEI. Trimming shortened V by 3 bases and J by 3 bases, and 9 bases separated the two germline ends. This CDR3 region has 13 residues. The CDR3 reads CASSEGRNYEQYF. Written as DNA, the CDR3 is TGTGCCAGCAGTGAGGGCCGCAACTACGAGCAGTACTTC.

The DNA for the CDR3 is TGTGCTAGTGGTTTGAGTGGGCCTCGGGTTGAGCAGTTCTTC. The encoded protein is CASGLSGPRVEQFF. The chain combines TRBV12-5 with TRBJ2-1; D is ambiguous. CDR3 size: 14 residues. Germline V gene lookup returns CDR1 LGHNT and CDR2 FRNRAP. Trimming took off 2 bases at V and 9 bases at J, with 14 bases between the two ends.

This clonotype was detected only a few times. CDR3 region: CASSLTEAGELFF. Here the CDR3 DNA reads TGTGCCAGCAGCTTAACAGAAGCCGGGGAGCTGTTTTTT. The rearrangement links TRBV13 to TRBJ2-2; D is ambiguous. V was clipped by 2 bases and J by 6 bases, with 7 bases between them. This CDR3 is built from 13 residues. Germline CDR1 is PRHDT and CDR2 is FYEKMQ (reference sequence).

This clonotype has just a few counts. The chain has TRBV20-1 and TRBJ2-4; TRBD2 agrees at 9 bases. CDR1 is DFQATT, CDR2 SNEGSKA, per germline (reference sequence). CDR3 length equals 22 residues. With 2 bases clipped from V and 0 bases from J, the junction kept 23 bases outside the gene matches. Here the CDR3 DNA reads TGCAGTGCTAGATCCCCCTCGGGGGTCCTAGCGGGGTCTACCCTAGCCAAAAACATTCAGTACTTC. This codes for CSARSPSGVLAGSTLAKNIQYF.

The chain joins TRBV27 to TRBJ2-7; unclear D gene. From germline, CDR1 is MNHEY and CDR2 SMNVEV (reference sequence). Trimming stripped 0 bases from V and 3 bases from J, with 12 bases between. The CDR3 has 15 amino acids. Here the CDR3 DNA reads TGTGCCAGCAGTTTATCGTTGGGCAGGCTCTACGAGCAGTACGTC. Translation: CASSLSLGRLYEQYV.

CDR3 nucleotides: TGTGCCAGCAGCTTAGCGAGCGGAGGGGGGGGTGAGCAGTTCTTC. The encoded protein is CASSLASGGGGEQFF. The rearrangement joins TRBV7-6 to TRBJ2-1, with a possible D match to TRBD2 (7 bases). Per germline, CDR1 SGHVS and CDR2 FNYEAQ. The CDR3 contains 15 residues. Between the trimmed V and J ends, which lost 0 bases and 9 bases, there was a span of 15 bases.

The sample holds many counts of this clonotype. The chain employs TRBV11-2 and TRBJ2-1; D remains unclear. The germline V gene has CDR1 SGHAT and CDR2 FQNNGV. V was trimmed by 0 bases and J by 6 bases, leaving 12 bases between them. The CDR3 length is 15 residues. This CDR3 is CASSLEPSVANEQFF. The CDR3, as DNA: TGTGCCAGCAGCTTAGAGCCTAGTGTGGCCAATGAGCAGTTCTTC.

In this sample, this clonotype turned up a few times. CDR3 sequence (DNA): TGTGCCAGCAGCGCGAAACGTTTGGACAGAGACAATGAGCAGTTCTTC. Residues: CASSAKRLDRDNEQFF. The V call is TRBV7-6, the J call TRBJ2-1; D is possibly TRBD1 (6 bases). The V end was cut by 5 bases, the J end by 5 bases, with 19 bases between. Germline loops: CDR1 SGHVS, CDR2 FNYEAQ. The CDR3 is 16 amino acids.

This clonotype came up a few times. The chain uses TRBV20-1 and TRBJ2-3, with D possibly TRBD1 on 6 matching bases. Looked up from germline, CDR1 is DFQATT and CDR2 is SNEGSKA (reference sequence). The CDR3 is 15 amino acids. Deletions cut 0 bases from V and 5 bases from J, with 15 bases between. The CDR3 sequence: CSARDLGAPLDTQYF. CDR3 sequence (DNA): TGCAGTGCTAGAGATTTGGGGGCCCCATTAGATACGCAGTATTTT.

This clonotype was found a few times. The CDR3 coding sequence is TGTGCCAGCAGCCCCCGGGCGGGGGATAGGGCAGATACGCAGTATTTT. Translating gives CASSPRAGDRADTQYF. The rearrangement joins TRBV2 to TRBJ2-3, with TRBD2 identical over 7 bases. The germline V gene has CDR1 SNHLY and CDR2 FYNNEI. CDR3 size: 16 residues. V lost 6 bases and J lost 4; bases outside the gene matches: 13.

This clonotype was counted between two and nine times. The chain employs TRBV29-1 and TRBJ2-1; 10 bases map to TRBD2. CDR1 is SQVTM, CDR2 ANQGSEA, per germline. V trimming: 1 base; J trimming: 7 bases; junction bases outside the gene matches: 13. CDR3 length equals 17 residues. The CDR3 here is CSVEAWTSGSPGNEQFF. CDR3 bases: TGCAGCGTTGAAGCGTGGACTAGCGGCTCTCCGGGGAATGAGCAGTTCTTC.

The genes are TRBV15 and TRBJ2-5, with 8 bases matching TRBD2. Germline V gene lookup returns CDR1 LNHNV and CDR2 YYDKDF (reference sequence). CDR3 length: 16 amino acids. Trimming at V came to 1 base and at J to 4 bases, leaving 8 bases not matched to a gene. CDR3 protein: CATSRVHLAGSETQYF. The CDR3 coding sequence is TGTGCCACCAGCAGAGTGCACCTAGCGGGTTCAGAGACCCAGTACTTC.

CDR3 coding DNA: TGTGCCAGCAGCTTAGCACAGCCAGAAGCTTTCTTT. It yields the protein CASSLAQPEAFF. The rearrangement links TRBV7-9 to TRBJ1-1; D is unclear. CDR3 size: 12 residues. CDR1 and CDR2 from the germline V gene are SEHNR and FQNEAQ (reference sequence). The V end lost 0 bases, the J end lost 8 bases, and 7 bases lay between the germline ends.

V is TRBV3-1 and J is TRBJ2-4, with 12 bases matching TRBD2. Germline lookup yields CDR1 LGHDT and CDR2 YNNKEL (reference sequence). With V trimmed by 1 base and J by 0 bases, 4 bases remained unmatched. The CDR3 is made up of 18 amino acids. The CDR3 region has the DNA TGTGCCAGCAGCCAAGGCCTAGCGGGAGGGCTAGCCAAAAACATTCAGTACTTC. This gives the protein CASSQGLAGGLAKNIQYF.

The chain couples TRBV5-1 to TRBJ1-4; TRBD1 agrees at 7 bases. The CDR3 extends over 14 amino acids. V trimming: 4 bases; J trimming: 7 bases; junction bases outside the gene matches: 7. Germline V gene sequence: CDR1 SGHRS, CDR2 YFSETQ. The DNA for the CDR3 is TGCGCCAGCAGCCTGGACAGGTCTGGTGAAAAACTGTTTTTT. Protein sequence: CASSLDRSGEKLFF.

The rearrangement joins TRBV5-8 to TRBJ1-1, with D uncertain. The germline V gene has CDR1 SGHTS and CDR2 YDEGEE. V lost 0 bases and J 4 bases, leaving 13 bases between the germline ends. This CDR3 comprises 15 residues. CDR3 protein: CASSLDEGVFTEAFF. The CDR3 bases are TGTGCCAGCAGCTTGGACGAAGGTGTGTTCACTGAAGCTTTCTTT.

The chain joins TRBV28 to TRBJ1-2; 10 bases map to TRBD1. V was pared by 6 bases and J by 0 bases, with 4 bases of the junction left unmatched. Germline-derived CDR1 and CDR2 are MDHEN and SYDVKM. This CDR3 contains 15 residues. CDR3 bases: TGTGCCAGCAGGGGACAGGGGTCGGCTAACTATGGCTACACCTTC. This translates into CASRGQGSANYGYTF.

This clonotype was recorded only once. The rearrangement joins TRBV28 to TRBJ2-1; possible D gene TRBD2, 5 bases. The V gene lost 7 bases and the J gene lost 3 bases, with 10 bases spanning the gap. Germline CDR1 and CDR2: MDHEN and SYDVKM. This CDR3 contains 13 residues. CDR3 loop: CASTLGIYNEQFF. The CDR3 region has the DNA TGTGCCAGCACCCTCGGGATCTACAATGAGCAGTTCTTC.

The chain uses TRBV28 and TRBJ2-2; D possibly uses TRBD1 or TRBD2 (5 bases each). The CDR3 contains 15 residues. From germline, CDR1 is MDHEN and CDR2 SYDVKM. The V gene lost 2 bases and the J gene lost 3 bases, with 10 bases spanning the gap. CDR3 sequence: CASSLGARDTGELFF. The CDR3 DNA sequence: TGTGCCAGCAGTTTAGGGGCGAGGGACACCGGGGAGCTGTTTTTT.

This clonotype has just a few counts. The chain combines TRBV9 with TRBJ2-2, with TRBD2 identical over 8 bases. Trimming at V came to 0 bases and at J to 4 bases, leaving 8 bases not matched to a gene. Germline V CDR1 and CDR2: SGDLS, YYNGEE. This CDR3 region has 17 residues. In DNA, the CDR3 is TGTGCCAGCAGCGTAGAGCCGGGTCTAGCGGGCACCGGGGAGCTGTTTTTT. Residues: CASSVEPGLAGTGELFF. Drawing the rest from reference TRBV9 and TRBJ2-2, the complete variable domain is DSGVTQTPKHLITATGQRVTLRCSPRSGDLSVYWYQQSLDQGLQFLIQYYNGEERAKGNILERFSAQQFPDLHSELNLSSLELGDSALYFCASSVEPGLAGTGELFFGEGSRLTVL.